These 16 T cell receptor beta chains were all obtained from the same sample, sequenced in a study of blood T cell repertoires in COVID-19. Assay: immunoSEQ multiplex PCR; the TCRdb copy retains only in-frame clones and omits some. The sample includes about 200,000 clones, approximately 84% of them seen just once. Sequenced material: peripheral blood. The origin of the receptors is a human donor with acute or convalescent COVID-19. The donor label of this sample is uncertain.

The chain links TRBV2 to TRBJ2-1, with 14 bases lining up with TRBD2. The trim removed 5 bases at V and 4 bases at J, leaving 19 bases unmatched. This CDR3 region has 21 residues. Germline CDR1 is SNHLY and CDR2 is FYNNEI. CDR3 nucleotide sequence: TGTGCCAGCAGTTCACCAAGGGGGCCGACTAGCGGGAGGGCCCTTTACAATGAGCAGTTCTTC. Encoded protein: CASSSPRGPTSGRALYNEQFF. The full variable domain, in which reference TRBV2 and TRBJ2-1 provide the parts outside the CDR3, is EPEVTQTPSHQVTQMGQEVILRCVPISNHLYFYWYRQILGQKVEFLVSFYNNEISEKSEIFDDQFSVERPDGSNFTLKIRSTKLEDSAMYFCASSSPRGPTSGRALYNEQFFGPGTRLTVL.

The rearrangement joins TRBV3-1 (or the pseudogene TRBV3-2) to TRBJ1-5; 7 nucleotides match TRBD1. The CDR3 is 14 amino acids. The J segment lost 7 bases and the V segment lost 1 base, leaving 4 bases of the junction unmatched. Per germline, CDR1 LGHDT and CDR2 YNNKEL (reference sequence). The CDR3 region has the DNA TGTGCCAGCAGCCAAGGACAGGGACGACAGCCCCAGCATTTT. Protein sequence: CASSQGQGRQPQHF.

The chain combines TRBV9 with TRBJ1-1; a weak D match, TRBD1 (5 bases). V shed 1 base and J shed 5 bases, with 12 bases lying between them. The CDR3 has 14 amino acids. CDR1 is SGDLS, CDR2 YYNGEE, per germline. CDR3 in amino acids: CASSVLTAGTEAFF. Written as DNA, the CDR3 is TGTGCCAGCAGCGTACTTACGGCAGGGACTGAAGCTTTCTTT. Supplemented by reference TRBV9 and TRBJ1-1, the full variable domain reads DSGVTQTPKHLITATGQRVTLRCSPRSGDLSVYWYQQSLDQGLQFLIQYYNGEERAKGNILERFSAQQFPDLHSELNLSSLELGDSALYFCASSVLTAGTEAFFGQGTRLTVV.

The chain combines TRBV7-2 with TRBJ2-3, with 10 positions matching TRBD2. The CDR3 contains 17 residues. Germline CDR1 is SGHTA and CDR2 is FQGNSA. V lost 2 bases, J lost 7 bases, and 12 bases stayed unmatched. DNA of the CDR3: TGTGCCAGCAGCTTACAGAGCGGGAGGGCTCCCTGGTATACGCAGTATTTT. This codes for CASSLQSGRAPWYTQYF.

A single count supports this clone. CDR3 sequence reads: CASSPGQGIGYTF. The CDR3 DNA follows: TGTGCCAGCAGCCCCGGACAGGGGATTGGCTACACCTTC. V and J are TRBV6-5 and TRBJ1-2; 9 bases align to TRBD1. With 6 bases clipped from V and 7 bases from J, the junction kept 6 bases outside the gene matches. Germline V CDR1 and CDR2: MNHEY, SVGAGI. The CDR3 extends over 13 amino acids.

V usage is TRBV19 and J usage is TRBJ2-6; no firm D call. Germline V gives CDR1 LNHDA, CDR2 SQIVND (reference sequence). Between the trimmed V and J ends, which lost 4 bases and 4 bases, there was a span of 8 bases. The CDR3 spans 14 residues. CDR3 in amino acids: CASSTLSGANVLTF. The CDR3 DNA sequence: TGTGCCAGTAGTACCCTCTCCGGGGCCAACGTCCTGACTTTC.

The CDR3 sequence is CASSEAWGVGRGYTF. The CDR3, as DNA: TGTGCCAGCAGTGAAGCATGGGGGGTTGGACGAGGCTACACCTTC. The V gene is TRBV6-1, the J gene TRBJ1-2; tentatively, D is TRBD1 (5 bases). Trimming took 0 bases from V and 8 from J, leaving 16 bases between them. The length of the CDR3 is 15 residues. In germline, CDR1 is MNHNS, CDR2 SASEGT.

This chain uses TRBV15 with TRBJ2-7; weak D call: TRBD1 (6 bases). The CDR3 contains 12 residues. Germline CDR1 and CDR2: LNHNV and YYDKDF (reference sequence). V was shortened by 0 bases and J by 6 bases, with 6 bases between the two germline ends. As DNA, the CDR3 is TGTGCCACCAGCAGAGACAGGGGCGAGCAGTACTTC. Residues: CATSRDRGEQYF. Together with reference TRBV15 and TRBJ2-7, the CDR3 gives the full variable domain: DAMVIQNPRYQVTQFGKPVTLSCSQTLNHNVMYWYQQKSSQAPKLLFHYYDKDFNNEADTPDNFQSRRPNTSFCFLDIRSPGLGDTAMYLCATSRDRGEQYFGPGTRLTVT.

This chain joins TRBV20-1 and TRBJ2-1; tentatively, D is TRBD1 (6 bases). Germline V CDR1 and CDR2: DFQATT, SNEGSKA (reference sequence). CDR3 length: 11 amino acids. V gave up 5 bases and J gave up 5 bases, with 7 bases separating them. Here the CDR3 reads CSAHRDNEQFF. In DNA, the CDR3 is TGCAGTGCTCACAGGGACAATGAGCAGTTCTTC.

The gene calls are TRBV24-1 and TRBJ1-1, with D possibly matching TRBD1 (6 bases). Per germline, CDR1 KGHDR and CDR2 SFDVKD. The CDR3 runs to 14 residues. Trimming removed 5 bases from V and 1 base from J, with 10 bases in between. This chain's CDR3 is CATSGSRGNTEAFF. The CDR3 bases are TGTGCCACCAGTGGGAGCAGGGGGAACACTGAAGCTTTCTTT.

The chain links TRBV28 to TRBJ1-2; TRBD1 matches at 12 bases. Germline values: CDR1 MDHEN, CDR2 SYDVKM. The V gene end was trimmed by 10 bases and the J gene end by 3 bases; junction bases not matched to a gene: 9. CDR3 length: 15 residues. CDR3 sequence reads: CAIPLGTGGDYGYTF. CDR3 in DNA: TGTGCCATCCCCCTCGGGACAGGGGGCGACTATGGCTACACCTTC.

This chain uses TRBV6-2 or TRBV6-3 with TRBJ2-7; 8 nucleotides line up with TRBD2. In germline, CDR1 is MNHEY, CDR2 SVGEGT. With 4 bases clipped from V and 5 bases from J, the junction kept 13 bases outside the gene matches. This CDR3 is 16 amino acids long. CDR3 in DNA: TGTGCCAGCAGTTCCGGGGCCCCTAGCGGGCGGGACGAGCAGTACTTC. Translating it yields CASSSGAPSGRDEQYF.

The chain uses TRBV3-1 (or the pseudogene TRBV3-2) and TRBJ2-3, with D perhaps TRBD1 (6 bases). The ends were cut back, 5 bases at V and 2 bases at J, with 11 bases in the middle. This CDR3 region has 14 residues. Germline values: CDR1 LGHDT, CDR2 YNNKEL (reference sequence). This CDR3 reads CASSDQGSTDTQYF. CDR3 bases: TGTGCCAGCAGCGACCAGGGGTCCACAGATACGCAGTATTTT.

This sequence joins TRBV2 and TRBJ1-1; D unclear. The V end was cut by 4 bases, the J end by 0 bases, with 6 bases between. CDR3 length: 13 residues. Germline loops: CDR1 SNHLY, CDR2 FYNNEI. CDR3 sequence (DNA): TGTGCCAGCAGTGTCAACATGAACACTGAAGCTTTCTTT. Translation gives CASSVNMNTEAFF.

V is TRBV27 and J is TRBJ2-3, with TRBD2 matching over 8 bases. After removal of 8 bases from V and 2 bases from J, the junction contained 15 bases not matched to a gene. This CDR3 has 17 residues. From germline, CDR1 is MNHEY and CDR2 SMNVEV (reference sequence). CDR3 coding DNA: TGTGCCAGCGCACGGGGGATGGCTAGCGGGCTCACAGATACGCAGTATTTT. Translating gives CASARGMASGLTDTQYF.

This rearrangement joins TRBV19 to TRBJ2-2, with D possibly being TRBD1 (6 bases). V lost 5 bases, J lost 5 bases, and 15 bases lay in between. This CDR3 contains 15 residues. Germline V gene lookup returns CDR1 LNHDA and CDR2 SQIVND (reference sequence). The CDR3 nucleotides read TGTGCCAGTAGTGCCCGTCTACAGGGAACCGGGGAGCTGTTTTTT. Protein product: CASSARLQGTGELFF.